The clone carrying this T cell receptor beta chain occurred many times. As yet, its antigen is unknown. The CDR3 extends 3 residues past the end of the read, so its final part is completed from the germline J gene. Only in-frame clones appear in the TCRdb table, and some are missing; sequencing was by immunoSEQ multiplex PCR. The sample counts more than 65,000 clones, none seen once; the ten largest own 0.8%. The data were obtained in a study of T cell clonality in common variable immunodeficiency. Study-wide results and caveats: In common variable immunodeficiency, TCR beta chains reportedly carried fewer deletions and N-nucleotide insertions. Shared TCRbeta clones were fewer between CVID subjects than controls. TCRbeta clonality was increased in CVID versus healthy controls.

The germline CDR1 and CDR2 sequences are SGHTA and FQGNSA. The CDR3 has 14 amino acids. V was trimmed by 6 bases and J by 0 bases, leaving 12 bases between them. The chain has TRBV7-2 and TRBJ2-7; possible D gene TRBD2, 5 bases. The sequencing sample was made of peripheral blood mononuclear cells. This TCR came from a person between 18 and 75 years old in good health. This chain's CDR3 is CASRSLRGSYEQYF. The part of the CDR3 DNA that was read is TGTGCCAGCAGGTCCCTTCGGGGCTCCTACGAG.